This T cell receptor (beta chain) was sequenced during a study of control samples from healthy donors and cancer patients. CDR3 length: 15 amino acids. Per germline, CDR1 KGHDR and CDR2 SFDVKD. The trim removed 4 bases at V and 1 base at J, leaving 3 bases unmatched. The assay was immunoSEQ multiplex PCR, and TCRdb's table has in-frame clones only and misses some. The sample holds roughly 88,000 clones; about nine tenths are singletons and the top ten take roughly 15%. The sequence was collected from a man aged 45-60 years in good health. The rearrangement links TRBV24-1 to TRBJ1-5, with 7 bases lining up with TRBD1. Sample: blood. The CDR3, as DNA: TGTGCCACCAGTGACACGACAGGGAGCAATCAGCCCCAGCATTTT. This encodes CATSDTTGSNQPQHF.